Below are 2 T cell receptor beta chains sequenced from a single sample in a study of prognosis after radiotherapy for stage I lung cancer. Multiplex PCR in two rounds served to amplify TCR beta CDR3 from genomic DNA. Amplification during the initial PCR round employed primers specific to each TRBV and TRBJ gene. A single record per CDR3 protein comes from TCRdb applying MiXCR to the multiplex PCR reads. The sample shows about 16,000 distinct CDR3 sequences, approximately 40% of them seen only once. The sequences come from PBMCs, collected before or after stereotactic body radiation therapy (not recorded which). The receptors shown here come from a donor over 45 with non-small cell lung cancer.

This chain joins TRBV11-2 and TRBJ2-1; D is possibly TRBD2 (6 bases). Trimming shortened V by 5 bases and J by 4 bases, and 18 bases separated the two germline ends. From germline, CDR1 is SGHAT and CDR2 FQNNGV. This CDR3 is built from 16 residues. CDR3 coding DNA: TGTGCCAGCAGCAAGGAGGGAGCGCGGCCTTACAATGAGCAGTTCTTC. Amino acids: CASSKEGARPYNEQFF.

On this clonotype itself: Here the CDR3 omits its conserved ending phenylalanine or tryptophan, so a read error is the likely source. The CDR3: CASSWNGDVGRYGYTL. Here the CDR3 DNA reads TGCGCCAGCAGCTGGAACGGGGACGTCGGGCGTTATGGCTACACCCTC. The genes are TRBV5-1 and TRBJ1-2, with a possible D match to TRBD1 (5 bases). Looked up from germline, CDR1 is SGHRS and CDR2 is YFSETQ. The germline V and J ends were trimmed by 3 bases and 5 bases, with 20 bases remaining between them. This CDR3 spans 16 amino acids.